This is a list of T cell receptor beta chains from one sample in a study of Graves' ophthalmopathy and Graves' hyperthyroidism. MiXCR, run by TCRdb on the multiplex PCR reads, gives a single entry per CDR3 protein. The sample carries under 350,000 distinct CDR3 sequences, roughly 15% recorded once. The material sequenced was peripheral blood. These receptors originate from an adult man with Graves' ophthalmopathy. CDR3s include the opening cysteine and the closing phenylalanine or tryptophan. A D gene is named only where the DNA matches it firmly. Size values are once, few and many counts, or a class for expanded clones, and some rows have none.

>once|TRBD2|TRBJ2-5|TRBV7-2
CASSTGGLAGQETQYF
TGTGCCAGCAGCACAGGTGGACTAGCGGGACAAGAGACCCAGTACTTC
>-|-|TRBJ2-4|TRBV30
CAWSARGLAKNIQYF
TGTGCCTGGAGTGCCAGGGGCCTAGCCAAAAACATTCAGTACTTC
>many|-|TRBJ1-2|TRBV24-1
CATSDPIGYGYTF
TGTGCCACCAGTGACCCAATCGGTTATGGCTACACCTTC
>-|-|TRBJ2-7|TRBV6-2/TRBV6-3
CASSHAVDRNYEQSF
TGTGCCAGCAGTCACGCGGTAGACCGCAACTACGAGCAGTCCTTC
>many|-|TRBJ1-5|TRBV27
CASSLRPPGNQPQHF
TGTGCCAGCAGTTTAAGGCCGCCTGGCAATCAGCCCCAGCATTTT
>-|-|TRBJ1-5|TRBV12-3/TRBV12-4
CASGLKGSNQPQPF
TGTGCCAGCGGGTTGAAGGGTAGCAATCAGCCCCAGCCTTTT
>-|TRBD2|TRBJ2-5|TRBV6-1
CASSGWTSGRSKTQYF
TGTGCCAGCAGTGGGTGGACTAGCGGGAGAAGTAAGACCCAGTACTTC
>many|-|TRBJ2-2|TRBV6-1
CASTGARGGELFF
TGTGCCAGCACGGGGGCGCGGGGCGGGGAGCTGTTTTTT
>-|TRBD1|TRBJ2-5|TRBV12-3/TRBV12-4
CASKRTGEYQEAQYF
TGTGCCAGCAAGAGGACAGGGGAATACCAAGAGGCCCAGTACTTC
>many|TRBD1|TRBJ2-7|TRBV20-1
CSARTGGEVEQYF
TGCAGTGCCAGGACAGGGGGCGAGGTCGAGCAGTACTTC
>many|-|TRBJ1-5|TRBV7-2
CASSLRRNSNQPQHF
TGTGCCAGCAGCTTAAGAAGGAATAGCAATCAGCCCCAGCATTTT
>many|TRBD1|TRBJ2-7|TRBV18
CASSPSQGAREQYF
TGTGCCAGCTCACCAAGCCAGGGGGCGCGGGAGCAGTACTTC
>many|-|TRBJ1-1|TRBV27
CASSFYRDMNTEAFF
TGTGCCAGCAGTTTTTATAGGGACATGAACACTGAAGCTTTCTTT
>many|-|TRBJ1-5|TRBV7-2
CASSPYSGERVPQHF
TGTGCCAGCAGCCCCTATTCAGGGGAGCGTGTGCCCCAGCATTTT
>many|TRBD2|TRBJ2-5|TRBV7-2
CASSSTSGGGETQYF
TGTGCCAGCAGCTCGACTAGCGGGGGGGGGGAGACCCAGTACTTC
>-|-|TRBJ2-2|TRBV7-6
CASSLAYRRGTGELFF
TGTGCCAGCAGCTTAGCTTACAGGAGAGGTACCGGGGAGCTGTTTTTT
>-|-|TRBJ1-3|TRBV12-3/TRBV12-4
CASSPIGRNTIYF
TGTGCCAGCAGTCCCATAGGGAGAAACACCATATATTTT
>many|-|TRBJ1-5|TRBV12-3/TRBV12-4
CASSFSMGNQPQHF
TGTGCCAGCAGTTTTTCTATGGGCAATCAGCCCCAGCATTTT